The present entry profiles one T cell receptor (beta chain) with its context. Its antigen is currently unknown. This CDR3 has 13 residues. Germline-derived CDR1 and CDR2 are SGHNT and YENEEA. V gave up 0 bases and J gave up 5 bases, with 8 bases separating them. This sample is drawn from a study of cytomegalovirus exposure and HLA in healthy donors. Study-wide findings and caveats: Reports indicate that TCR beta sequences accurately predicted the HLA-A and HLA-B alleles of most subjects. TCR beta chain V- and J-gene trimming was linked, in a later analysis, to a missense variant in DCLRE1C. The listing of roughly 160 TCR beta chains classed them as cytomegalovirus-associated.

The PCR made use of 60 Vbeta and 13 Jbeta primers. TCRdb's table, derived via immunoSEQ multiplex PCR, lists solely in-frame clones and lacks some. Of around 270,000 clones in the sample, about four fifths were seen once. The chain recombines TRBV11-3 with TRBJ2-7; tentative D call: TRBD1 (6 bases). The material sequenced was PBMCs. The TCR sequence derives from a girl aged 2 to 9 in good health and CMV-seronegative. The CDR3 is CASSLDRGNEQYF. CDR3 coding DNA: TGTGCCAGCAGCTTAGACAGGGGCAACGAGCAGTACTTC.